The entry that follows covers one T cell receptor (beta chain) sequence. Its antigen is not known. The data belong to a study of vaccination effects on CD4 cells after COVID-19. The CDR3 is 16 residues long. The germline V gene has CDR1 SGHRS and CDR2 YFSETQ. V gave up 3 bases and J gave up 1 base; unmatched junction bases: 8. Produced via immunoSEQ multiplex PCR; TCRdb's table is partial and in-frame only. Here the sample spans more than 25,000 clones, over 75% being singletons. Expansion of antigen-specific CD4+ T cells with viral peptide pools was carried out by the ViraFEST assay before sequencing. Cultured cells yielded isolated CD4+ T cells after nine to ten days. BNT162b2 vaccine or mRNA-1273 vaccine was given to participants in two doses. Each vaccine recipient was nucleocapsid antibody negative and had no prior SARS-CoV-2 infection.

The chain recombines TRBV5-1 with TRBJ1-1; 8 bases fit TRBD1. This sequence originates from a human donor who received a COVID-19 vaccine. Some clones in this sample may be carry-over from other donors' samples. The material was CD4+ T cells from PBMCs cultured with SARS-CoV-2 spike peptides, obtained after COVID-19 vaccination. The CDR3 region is CASSWTGRGANTEAFF. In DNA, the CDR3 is TGCGCCAGCAGCTGGACAGGGCGGGGTGCGAACACTGAAGCTTTCTTT.